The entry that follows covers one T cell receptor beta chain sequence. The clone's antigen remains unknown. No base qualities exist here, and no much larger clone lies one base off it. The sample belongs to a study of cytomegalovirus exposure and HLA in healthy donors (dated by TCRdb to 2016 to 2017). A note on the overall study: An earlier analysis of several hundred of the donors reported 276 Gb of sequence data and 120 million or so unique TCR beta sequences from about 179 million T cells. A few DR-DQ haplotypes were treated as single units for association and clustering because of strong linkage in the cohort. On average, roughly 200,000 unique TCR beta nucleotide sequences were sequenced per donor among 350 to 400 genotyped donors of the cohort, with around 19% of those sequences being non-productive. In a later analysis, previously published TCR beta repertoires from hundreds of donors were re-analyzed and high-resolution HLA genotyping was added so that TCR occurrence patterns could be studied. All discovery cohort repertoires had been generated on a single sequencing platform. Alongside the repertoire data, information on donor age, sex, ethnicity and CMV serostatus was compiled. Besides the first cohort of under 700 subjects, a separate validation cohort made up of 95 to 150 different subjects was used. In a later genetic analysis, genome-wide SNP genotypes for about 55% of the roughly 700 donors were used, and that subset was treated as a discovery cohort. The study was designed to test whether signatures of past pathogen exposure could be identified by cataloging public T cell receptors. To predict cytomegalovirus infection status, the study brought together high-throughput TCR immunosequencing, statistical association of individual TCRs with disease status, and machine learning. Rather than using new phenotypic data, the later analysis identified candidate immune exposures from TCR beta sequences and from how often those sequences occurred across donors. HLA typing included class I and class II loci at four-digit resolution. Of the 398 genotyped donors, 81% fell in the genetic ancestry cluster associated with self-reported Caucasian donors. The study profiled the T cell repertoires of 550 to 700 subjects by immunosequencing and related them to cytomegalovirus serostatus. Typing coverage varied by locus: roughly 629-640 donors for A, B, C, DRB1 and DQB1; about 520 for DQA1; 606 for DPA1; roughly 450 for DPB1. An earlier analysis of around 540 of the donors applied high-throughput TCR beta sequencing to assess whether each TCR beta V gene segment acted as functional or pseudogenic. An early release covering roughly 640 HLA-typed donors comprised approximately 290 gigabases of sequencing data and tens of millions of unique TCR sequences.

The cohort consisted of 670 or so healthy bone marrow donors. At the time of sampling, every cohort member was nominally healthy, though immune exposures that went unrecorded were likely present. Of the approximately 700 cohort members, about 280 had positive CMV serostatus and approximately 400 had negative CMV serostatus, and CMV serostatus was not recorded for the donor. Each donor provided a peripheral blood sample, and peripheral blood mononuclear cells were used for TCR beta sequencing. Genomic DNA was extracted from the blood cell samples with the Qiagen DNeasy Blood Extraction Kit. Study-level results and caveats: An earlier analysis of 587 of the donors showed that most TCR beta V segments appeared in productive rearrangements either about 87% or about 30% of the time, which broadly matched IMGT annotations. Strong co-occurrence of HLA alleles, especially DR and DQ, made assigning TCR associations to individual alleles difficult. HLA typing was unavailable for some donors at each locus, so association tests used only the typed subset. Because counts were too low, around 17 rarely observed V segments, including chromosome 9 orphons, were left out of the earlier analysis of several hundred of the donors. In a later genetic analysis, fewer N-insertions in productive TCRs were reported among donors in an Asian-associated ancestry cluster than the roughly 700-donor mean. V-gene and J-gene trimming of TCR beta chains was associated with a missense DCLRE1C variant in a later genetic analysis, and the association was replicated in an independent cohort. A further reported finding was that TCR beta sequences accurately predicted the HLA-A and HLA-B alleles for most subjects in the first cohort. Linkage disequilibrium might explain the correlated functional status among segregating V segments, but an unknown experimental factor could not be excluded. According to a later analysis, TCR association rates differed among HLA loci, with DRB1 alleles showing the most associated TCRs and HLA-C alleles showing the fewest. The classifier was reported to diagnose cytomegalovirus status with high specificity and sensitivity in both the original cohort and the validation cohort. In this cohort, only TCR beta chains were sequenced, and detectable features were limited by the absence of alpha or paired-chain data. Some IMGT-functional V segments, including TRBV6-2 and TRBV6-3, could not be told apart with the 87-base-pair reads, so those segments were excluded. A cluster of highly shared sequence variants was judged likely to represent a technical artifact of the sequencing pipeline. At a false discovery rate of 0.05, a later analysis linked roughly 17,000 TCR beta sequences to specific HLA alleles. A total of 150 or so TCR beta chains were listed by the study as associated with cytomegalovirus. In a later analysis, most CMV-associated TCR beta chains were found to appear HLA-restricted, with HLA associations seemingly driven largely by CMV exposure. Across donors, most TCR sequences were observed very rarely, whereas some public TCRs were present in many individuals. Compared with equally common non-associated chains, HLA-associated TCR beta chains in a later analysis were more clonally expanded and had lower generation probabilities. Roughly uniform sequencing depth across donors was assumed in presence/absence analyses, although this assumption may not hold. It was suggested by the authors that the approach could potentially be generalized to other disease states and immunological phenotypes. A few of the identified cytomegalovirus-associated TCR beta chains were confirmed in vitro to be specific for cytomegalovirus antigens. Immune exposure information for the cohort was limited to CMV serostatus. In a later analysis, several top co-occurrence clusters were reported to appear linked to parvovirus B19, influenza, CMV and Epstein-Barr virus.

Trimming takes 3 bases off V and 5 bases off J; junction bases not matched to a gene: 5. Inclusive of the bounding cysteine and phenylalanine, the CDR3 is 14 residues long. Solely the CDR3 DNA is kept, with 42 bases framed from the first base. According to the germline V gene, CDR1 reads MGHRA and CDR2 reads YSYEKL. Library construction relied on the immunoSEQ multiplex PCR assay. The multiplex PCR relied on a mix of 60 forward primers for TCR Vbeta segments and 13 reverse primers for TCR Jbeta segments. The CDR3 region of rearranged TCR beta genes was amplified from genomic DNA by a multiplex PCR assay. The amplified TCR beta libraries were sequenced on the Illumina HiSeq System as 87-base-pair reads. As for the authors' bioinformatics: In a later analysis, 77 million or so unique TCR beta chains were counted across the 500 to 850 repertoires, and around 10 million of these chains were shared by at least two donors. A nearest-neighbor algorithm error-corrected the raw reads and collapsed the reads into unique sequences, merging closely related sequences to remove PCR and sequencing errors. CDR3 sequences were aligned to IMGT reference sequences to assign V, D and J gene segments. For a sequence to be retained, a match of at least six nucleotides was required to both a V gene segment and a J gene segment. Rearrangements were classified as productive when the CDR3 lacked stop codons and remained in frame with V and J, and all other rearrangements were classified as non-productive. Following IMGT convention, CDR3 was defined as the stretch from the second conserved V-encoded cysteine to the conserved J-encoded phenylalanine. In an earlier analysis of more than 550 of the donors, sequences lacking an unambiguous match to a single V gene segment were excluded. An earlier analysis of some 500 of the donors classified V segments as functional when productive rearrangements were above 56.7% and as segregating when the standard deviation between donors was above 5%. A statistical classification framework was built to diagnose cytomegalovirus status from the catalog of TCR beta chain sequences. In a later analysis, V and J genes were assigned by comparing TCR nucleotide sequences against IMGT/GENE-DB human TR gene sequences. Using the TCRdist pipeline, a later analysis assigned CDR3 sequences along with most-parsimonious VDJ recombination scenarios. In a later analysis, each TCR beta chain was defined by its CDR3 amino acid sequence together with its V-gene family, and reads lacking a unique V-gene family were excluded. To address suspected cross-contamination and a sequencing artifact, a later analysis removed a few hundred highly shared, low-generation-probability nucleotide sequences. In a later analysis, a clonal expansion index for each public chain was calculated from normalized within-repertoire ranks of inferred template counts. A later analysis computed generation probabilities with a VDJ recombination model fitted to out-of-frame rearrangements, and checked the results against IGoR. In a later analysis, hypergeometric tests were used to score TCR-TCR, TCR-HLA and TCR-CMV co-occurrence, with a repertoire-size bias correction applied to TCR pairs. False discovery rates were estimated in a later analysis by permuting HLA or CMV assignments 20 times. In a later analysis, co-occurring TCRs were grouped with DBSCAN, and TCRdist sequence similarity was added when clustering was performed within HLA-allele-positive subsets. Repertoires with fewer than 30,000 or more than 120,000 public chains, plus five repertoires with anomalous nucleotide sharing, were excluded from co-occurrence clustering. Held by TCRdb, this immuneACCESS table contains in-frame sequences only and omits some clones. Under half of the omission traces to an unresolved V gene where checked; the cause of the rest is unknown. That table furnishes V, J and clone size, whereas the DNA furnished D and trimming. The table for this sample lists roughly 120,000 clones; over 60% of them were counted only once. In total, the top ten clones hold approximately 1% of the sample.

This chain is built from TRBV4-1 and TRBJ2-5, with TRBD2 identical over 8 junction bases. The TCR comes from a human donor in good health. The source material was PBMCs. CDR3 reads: CASSHPGGVETQYF. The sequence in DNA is TGCGCCAGCAGCCATCCCGGGGGGGTGGAGACCCAGTACTTC.